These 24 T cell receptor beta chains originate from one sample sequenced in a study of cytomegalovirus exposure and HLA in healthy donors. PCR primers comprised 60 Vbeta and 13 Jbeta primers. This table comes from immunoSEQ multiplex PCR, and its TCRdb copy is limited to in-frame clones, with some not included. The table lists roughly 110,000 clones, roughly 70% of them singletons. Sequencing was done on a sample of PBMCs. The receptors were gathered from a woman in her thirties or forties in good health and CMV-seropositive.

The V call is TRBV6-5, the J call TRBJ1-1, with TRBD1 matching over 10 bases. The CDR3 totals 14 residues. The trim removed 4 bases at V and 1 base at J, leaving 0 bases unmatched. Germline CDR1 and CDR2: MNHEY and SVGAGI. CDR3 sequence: CASSWTGGNTEAFF. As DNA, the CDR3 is TGTGCCAGCAGTTGGACAGGGGGGAACACTGAAGCTTTCTTT.

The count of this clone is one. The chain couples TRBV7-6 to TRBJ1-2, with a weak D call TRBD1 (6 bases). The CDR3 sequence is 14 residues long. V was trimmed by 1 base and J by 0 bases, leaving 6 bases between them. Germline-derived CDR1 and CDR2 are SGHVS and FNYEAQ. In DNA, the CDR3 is TGTGCCAGCAGCTTAGGGGACACTAACTATGGCTACACCTTC. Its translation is CASSLGDTNYGYTF. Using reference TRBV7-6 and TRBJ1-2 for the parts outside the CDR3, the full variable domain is GAGVSQSPRYKVTKRGQDVALRCDPISGHVSLYWYRQALGQGPEFLTYFNYEAQQDKSGLPNDRFSAERPEGSISTLTIQRTEQRDSAMYRCASSLGDTNYGYTFGSGTRLTVV.

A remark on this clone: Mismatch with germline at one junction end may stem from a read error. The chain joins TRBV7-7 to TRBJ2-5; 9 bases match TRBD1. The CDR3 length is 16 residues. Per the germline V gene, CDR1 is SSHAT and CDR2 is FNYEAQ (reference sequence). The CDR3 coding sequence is TGTGCTAGCAGCCTAGGGACAGGGAGTTTCACAGAGACCCAGTACTTC. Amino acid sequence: CASSLGTGSFTETQYF.

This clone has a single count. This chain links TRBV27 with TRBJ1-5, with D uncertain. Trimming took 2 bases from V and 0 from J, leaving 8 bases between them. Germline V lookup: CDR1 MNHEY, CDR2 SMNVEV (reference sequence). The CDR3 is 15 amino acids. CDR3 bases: TGTGCCAGCAGTTTAACAGCCTATAGCAATCAGCCCCAGCATTTT. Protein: CASSLTAYSNQPQHF.

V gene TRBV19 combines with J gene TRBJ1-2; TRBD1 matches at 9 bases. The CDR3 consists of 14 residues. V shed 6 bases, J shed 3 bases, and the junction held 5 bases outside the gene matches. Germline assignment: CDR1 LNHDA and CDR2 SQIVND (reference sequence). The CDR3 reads CASRVTGGDYGYTF. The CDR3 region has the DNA TGTGCCAGTAGGGTGACAGGGGGTGACTATGGCTACACCTTC.

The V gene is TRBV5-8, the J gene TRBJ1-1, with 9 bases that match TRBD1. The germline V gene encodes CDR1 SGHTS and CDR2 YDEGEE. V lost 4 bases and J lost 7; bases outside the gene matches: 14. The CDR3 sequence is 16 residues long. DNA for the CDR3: TGTGCCAGCAGCCATGTTATTAGGACAGGGGCGGGTGAAGCTTTCTTT. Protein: CASSHVIRTGAGEAFF.

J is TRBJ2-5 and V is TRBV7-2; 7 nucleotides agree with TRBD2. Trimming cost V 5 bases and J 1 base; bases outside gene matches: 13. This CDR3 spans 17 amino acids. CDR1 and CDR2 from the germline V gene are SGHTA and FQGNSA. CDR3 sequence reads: CASSRIFERGLQETQYF. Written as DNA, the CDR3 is TGTGCCAGCAGCCGCATCTTCGAGCGGGGCCTCCAAGAGACCCAGTACTTC.

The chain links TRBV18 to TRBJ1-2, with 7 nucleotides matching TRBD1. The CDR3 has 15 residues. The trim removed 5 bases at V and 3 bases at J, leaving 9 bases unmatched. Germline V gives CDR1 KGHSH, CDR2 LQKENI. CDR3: CASSAFSGTDYGYTF. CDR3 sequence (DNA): TGTGCCAGCTCAGCGTTCTCCGGGACAGACTATGGCTACACCTTC.

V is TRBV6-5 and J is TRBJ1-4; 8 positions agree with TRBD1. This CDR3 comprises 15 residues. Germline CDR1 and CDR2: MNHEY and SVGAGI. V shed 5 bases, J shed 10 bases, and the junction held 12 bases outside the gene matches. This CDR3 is CASSKNGQGRGKLFF. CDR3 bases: TGTGCCAGCAGTAAAAACGGACAGGGCCGAGGAAAACTGTTTTTT.

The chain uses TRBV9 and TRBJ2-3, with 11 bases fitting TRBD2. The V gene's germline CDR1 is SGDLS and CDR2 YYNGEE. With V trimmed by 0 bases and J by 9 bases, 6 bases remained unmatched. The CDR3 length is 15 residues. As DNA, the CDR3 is TGTGCCAGCAGCGTAGGTCTAGCGGGGGGCTCCACGCAGTATTTT. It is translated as CASSVGLAGGSTQYF.

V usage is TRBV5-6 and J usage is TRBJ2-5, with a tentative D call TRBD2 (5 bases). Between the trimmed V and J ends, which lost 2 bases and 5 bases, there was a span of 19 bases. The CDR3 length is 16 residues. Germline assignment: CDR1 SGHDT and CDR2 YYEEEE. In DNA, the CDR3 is TGTGCCAGCAGCTTCTGGGCTCCCGGAGGACGCGAGACCCAGTACTTC. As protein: CASSFWAPGGRETQYF.

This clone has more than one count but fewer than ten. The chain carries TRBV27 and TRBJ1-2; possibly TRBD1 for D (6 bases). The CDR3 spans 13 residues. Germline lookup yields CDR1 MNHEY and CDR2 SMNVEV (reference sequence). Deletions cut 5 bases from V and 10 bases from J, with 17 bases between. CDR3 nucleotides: TGTGCCAGCAGTCCCTACCTCACAGGGATCTACACCTTC. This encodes CASSPYLTGIYTF.

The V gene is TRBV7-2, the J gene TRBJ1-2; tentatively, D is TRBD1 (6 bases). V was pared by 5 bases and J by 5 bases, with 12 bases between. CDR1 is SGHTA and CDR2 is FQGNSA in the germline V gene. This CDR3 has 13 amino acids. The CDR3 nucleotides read TGTGCCAGCAGCCTCACGCAGGGGTATGGCTACACCTTC. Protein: CASSLTQGYGYTF.

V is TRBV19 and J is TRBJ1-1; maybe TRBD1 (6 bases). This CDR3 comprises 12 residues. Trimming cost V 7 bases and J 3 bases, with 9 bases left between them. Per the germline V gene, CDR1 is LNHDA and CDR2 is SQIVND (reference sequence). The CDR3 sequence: CASNHRDTEAFF. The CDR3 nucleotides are TGTGCCAGTAACCACAGGGACACTGAAGCTTTCTTT.

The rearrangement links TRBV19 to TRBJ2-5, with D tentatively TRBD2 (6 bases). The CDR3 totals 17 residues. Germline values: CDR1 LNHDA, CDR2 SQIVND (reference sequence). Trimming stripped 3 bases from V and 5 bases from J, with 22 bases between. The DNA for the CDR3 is TGTGCCAGTAGTATTGGGGTCACCGGGGGAAGTGCTGAGACCCAGTACTTC. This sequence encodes CASSIGVTGGSAETQYF.

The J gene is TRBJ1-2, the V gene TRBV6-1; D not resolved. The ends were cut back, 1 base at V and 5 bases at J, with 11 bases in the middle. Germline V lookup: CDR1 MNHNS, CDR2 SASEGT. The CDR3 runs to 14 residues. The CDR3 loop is CASSEGYSAYGYTF. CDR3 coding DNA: TGTGCCAGCAGTGAAGGTTACAGTGCGTATGGCTACACCTTC.

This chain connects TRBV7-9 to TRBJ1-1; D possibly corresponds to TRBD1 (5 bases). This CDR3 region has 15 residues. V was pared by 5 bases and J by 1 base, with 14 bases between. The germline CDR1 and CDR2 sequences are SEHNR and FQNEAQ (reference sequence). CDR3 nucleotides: TGTGCCAGCAGCCACCGGGGGTTGAAGAACACTGAAGCTTTCTTT. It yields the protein CASSHRGLKNTEAFF. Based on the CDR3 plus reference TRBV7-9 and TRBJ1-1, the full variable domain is DTGVSQNPRHKITKRGQNVTFRCDPISEHNRLYWYRQTLGQGPEFLTYFQNEAQLEKSRLLSDRFSAERPKGSFSTLEIQRTEQGDSAMYLCASSHRGLKNTEAFFGQGTRLTVV.

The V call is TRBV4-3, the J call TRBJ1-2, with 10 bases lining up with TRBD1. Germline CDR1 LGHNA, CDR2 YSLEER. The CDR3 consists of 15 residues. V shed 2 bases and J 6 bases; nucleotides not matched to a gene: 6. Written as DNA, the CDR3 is TGCGCCAGCAGCCAAAGCCGCGACAGGGGGCATGGCTACACCTTC. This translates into CASSQSRDRGHGYTF.

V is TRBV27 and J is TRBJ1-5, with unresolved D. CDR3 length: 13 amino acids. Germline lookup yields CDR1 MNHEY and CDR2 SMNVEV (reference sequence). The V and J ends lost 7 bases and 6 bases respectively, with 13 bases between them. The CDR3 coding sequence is TGTGCCAGCACCCTCATCGCGGGTCAGCCCCAGCATTTT. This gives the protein CASTLIAGQPQHF.

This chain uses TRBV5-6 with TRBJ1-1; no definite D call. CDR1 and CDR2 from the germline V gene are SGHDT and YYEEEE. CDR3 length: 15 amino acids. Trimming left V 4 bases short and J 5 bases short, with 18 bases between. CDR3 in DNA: TGTGCCAGCAGCGCCGAGAGGAGGAGTGGGACTGAAGCTTTCTTT. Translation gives CASSAERRSGTEAFF.

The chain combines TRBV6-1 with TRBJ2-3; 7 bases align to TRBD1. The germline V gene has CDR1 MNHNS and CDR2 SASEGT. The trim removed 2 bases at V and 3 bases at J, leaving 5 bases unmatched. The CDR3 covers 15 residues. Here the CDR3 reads CASSEQGGMTDTQYF. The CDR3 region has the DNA TGTGCCAGCAGTGAACAAGGGGGCATGACAGATACGCAGTATTTT.

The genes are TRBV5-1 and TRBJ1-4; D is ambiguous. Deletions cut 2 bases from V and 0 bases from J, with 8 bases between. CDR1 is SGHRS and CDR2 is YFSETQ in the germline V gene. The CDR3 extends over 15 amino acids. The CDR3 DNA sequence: TGCGCCAGCAGCTTTGGCACCTCAACTAATGAAAAACTGTTTTTT. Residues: CASSFGTSTNEKLFF.

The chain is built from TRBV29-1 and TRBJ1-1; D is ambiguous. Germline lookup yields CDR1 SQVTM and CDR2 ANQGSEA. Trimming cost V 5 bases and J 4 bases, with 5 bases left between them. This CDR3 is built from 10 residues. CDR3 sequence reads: CSVSVTEAFF. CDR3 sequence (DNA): TGCAGCGTTTCGGTCACTGAAGCTTTCTTT.

In DNA form, the CDR3 reads TGTGCCAGCAGTCCCGGACAGGCCAATTCACCCCTCCACTTT. This sequence encodes CASSPGQANSPLHF. The rearrangement links TRBV28 to TRBJ1-6; 7 bases align to TRBD1. J was trimmed by 7 bases and V by 5 bases; bases with no gene match: 5. This CDR3 comprises 14 residues. From germline, CDR1 is MDHEN and CDR2 SYDVKM.